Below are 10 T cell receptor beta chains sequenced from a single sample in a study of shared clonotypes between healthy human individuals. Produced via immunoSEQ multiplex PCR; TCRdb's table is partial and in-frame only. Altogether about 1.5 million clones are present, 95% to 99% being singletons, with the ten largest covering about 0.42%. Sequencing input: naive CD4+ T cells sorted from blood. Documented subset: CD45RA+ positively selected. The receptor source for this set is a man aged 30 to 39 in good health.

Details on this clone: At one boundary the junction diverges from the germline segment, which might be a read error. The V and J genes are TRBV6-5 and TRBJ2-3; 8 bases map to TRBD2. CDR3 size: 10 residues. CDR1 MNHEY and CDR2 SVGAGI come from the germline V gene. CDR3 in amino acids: CAALGTRLHF. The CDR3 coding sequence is TGTGCCGCGCTCGGGACTAGGCTTCATTTT.

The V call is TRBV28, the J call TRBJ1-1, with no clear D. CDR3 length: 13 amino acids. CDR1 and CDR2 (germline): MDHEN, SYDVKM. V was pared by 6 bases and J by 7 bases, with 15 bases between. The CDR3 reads CASRLGLSGEAFF. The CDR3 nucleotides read TGTGCCAGCAGACTGGGCCTTAGCGGTGAAGCTTTCTTT.

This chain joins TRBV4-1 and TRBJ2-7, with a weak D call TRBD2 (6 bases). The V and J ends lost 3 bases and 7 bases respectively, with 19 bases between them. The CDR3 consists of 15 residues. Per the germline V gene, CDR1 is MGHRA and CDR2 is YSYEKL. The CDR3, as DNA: TGCGCCAGCAGCCATGGGGGACTGGCTTTGAGGGAGCAGTACTTC. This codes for CASSHGGLALREQYF.

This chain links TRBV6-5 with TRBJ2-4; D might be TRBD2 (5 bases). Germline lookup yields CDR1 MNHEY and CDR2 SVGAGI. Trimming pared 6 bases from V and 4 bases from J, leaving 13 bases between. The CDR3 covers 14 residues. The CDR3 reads CASRQDLAKNIQYF. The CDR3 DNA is TGTGCCAGCAGGCAGGACCTAGCTAAAAACATTCAGTACTTC.

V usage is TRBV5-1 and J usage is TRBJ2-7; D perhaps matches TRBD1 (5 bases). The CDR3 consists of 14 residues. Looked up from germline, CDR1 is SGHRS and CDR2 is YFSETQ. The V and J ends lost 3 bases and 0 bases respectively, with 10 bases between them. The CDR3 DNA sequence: TGCGCCAGCAGCTCGACAGATAGCTCCTACGAGCAGTACTTC. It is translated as CASSSTDSSYEQYF.

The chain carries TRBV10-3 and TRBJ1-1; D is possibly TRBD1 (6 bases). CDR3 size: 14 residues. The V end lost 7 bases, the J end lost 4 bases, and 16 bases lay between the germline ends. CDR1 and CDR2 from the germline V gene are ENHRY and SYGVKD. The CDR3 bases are TGTGCCATCACCACCGGTGGGGGCGGCACTGAAGCTTTCTTT. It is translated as CAITTGGGGTEAFF.

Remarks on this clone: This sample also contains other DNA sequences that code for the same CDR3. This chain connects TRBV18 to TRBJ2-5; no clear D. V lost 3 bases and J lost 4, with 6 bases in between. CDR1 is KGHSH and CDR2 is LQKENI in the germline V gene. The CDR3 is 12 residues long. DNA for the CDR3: TGTGCCAGCTCACCCCGGCGAGAGACCCAGTACTTC. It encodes CASSPRRETQYF.

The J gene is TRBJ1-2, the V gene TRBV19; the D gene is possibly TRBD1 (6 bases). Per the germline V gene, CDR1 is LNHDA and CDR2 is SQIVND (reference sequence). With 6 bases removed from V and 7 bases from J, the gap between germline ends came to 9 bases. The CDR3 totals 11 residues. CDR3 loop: CASRGATGYTF. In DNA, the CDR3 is TGTGCCAGTAGGGGGGCTACTGGCTACACCTTC.

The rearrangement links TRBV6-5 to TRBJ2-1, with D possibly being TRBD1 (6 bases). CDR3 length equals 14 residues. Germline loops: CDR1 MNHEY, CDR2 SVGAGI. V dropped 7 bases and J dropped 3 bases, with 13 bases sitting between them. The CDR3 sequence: CASKRTELYNEQFF. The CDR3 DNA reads TGTGCCAGCAAACGGACAGAGCTCTACAATGAGCAGTTCTTC.

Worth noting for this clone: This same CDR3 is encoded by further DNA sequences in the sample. This chain's CDR3 is CASSYSGPNTGELFF. CDR3 sequence (DNA): TGTGCCAGCAGTTACTCGGGACCAAATACCGGGGAGCTGTTTTTT. The chain uses TRBV6-5 and TRBJ2-2; tentatively, D is TRBD1 or TRBD2 (5 bases each). The CDR3 consists of 15 residues. V was trimmed by 0 bases and J by 5 bases, leaving 10 bases between them. CDR1 MNHEY and CDR2 SVGAGI come from the germline V gene.